The 11 T cell receptor beta chains in this list originate from one sample, sequenced in a study of T cells in Graves' hyperthyroidism and ophthalmopathy. Amplified regions were TCR beta CDR3 sequences from RNA transcripts. HTBI primers were used for first-round RT-PCR of the TCR CDR3. MiXCR was run by TCRdb on the multiplex PCR reads, yielding one entry per CDR3 protein. This table holds fewer than 350,000 distinct CDR3 sequences, 15% to 20% found once. The material sequenced was blood. Source of these receptors: a man over 45 with Graves' ophthalmopathy.

The rearrangement joins TRBV28 to TRBJ2-5; 8 bases align to TRBD2. The CDR3 spans 13 residues. Germline V gene sequence: CDR1 MDHEN, CDR2 SYDVKM. Trimming at V came to 6 bases and at J to 13 bases, leaving 13 bases not matched to a gene. In nucleotides, the CDR3 is TGTGCCAGCAGCCTGACCCTAGCGGGCGGAGGGTACTTC. It is translated as CASSLTLAGGGYF. Full variable domain (rest looked up from reference TRBV28 and TRBJ2-5): DVKVTQSSRYLVKRTGEKVFLECVQDMDHENMFWYRQDPGLGLRLIYFSYDVKMKEKGDIPEGYSVSREKKERFSLILESASTNQTSMYLCASSLTLAGGGYFGPGTRLLVL.

This clonotype was detected ten times or more. This chain connects TRBV2 to TRBJ1-6; 9 bases map to TRBD1. The CDR3 has 15 residues. The germline gives CDR1 SNHLY, CDR2 FYNNEI. The V and J ends lost 3 bases and 14 bases, in that order; junction bases with no gene match: 11. This CDR3 is CASSEGDRAIQALHF. The CDR3 coding sequence is TGTGCCAGCAGTGAGGGGGACAGGGCGATTCAGGCCCTCCACTTT. The complete variable domain, with remaining parts taken from reference TRBV2 and TRBJ1-6, reads EPEVTQTPSHQVTQMGQEVILRCVPISNHLYFYWYRQILGQKVEFLVSFYNNEISEKSEIFDDQFSVERPDGSNFTLKIRSTKLEDSAMYFCASSEGDRAIQALHFGNGTRLTVT.

This clonotype was found many times. CDR3 protein: CASSPTGGEYEQYF. In DNA, the CDR3 is TGTGCCAGCAGTCCTACAGGGGGAGAATACGAGCAGTACTTC. The rearrangement joins TRBV12-3 or TRBV12-4 to TRBJ2-7, with 8 bases lining up with TRBD1. V dropped 5 bases and J dropped 4; count of bases not matched to a gene: 7. The CDR3 extends over 14 amino acids.

This clonotype was counted many times. The chain joins TRBV27 to TRBJ1-5, with D unclear. Germline values: CDR1 MNHEY, CDR2 SMNVEV (reference sequence). This CDR3 has 14 amino acids. The V end lost 3 bases, the J end lost 2 bases, and 8 bases lay between the germline ends. For the CDR3, the DNA is TGTGCCAGCAGTTTGACTTCGGGCAATCAGCCCCAGCATTTT. Protein product: CASSLTSGNQPQHF.

This clonotype occurred many times. Here the CDR3 DNA reads TGTGCCAGCAGCCTGAACAACTATGGCTACACCTTC. As protein: CASSLNNYGYTF. The genes are TRBV3-1 and TRBJ1-2; D not resolved. Trimming removed 4 bases from V and 2 bases from J, with 5 bases in between. Germline V gene lookup returns CDR1 LGHDT and CDR2 YNNKEL (reference sequence). This CDR3 has 12 residues.

This clonotype was detected only a few times. The V gene is TRBV6-1, the J gene TRBJ1-5; no clear D. The CDR3 sequence is 15 residues long. Deletions cut 5 bases from V and 0 bases from J, with 11 bases between. The germline V gene encodes CDR1 MNHNS and CDR2 SASEGT. This CDR3 reads CASSKADYSNQPQHF. In DNA, the CDR3 is TGTGCCAGCAGTAAGGCCGATTATAGCAATCAGCCCCAGCATTTT.

At least ten counts were recorded for this clonotype. The chain employs TRBV11-3 and TRBJ2-1; 7 bases match TRBD2. J was trimmed by 0 bases and V by 8 bases; bases with no gene match: 19. CDR1 and CDR2 from the germline V gene are SGHNT and YENEEA. There are 19 residues in the CDR3. The CDR3 region is CASHSRLFERGFSYNEQFF. The CDR3 coding sequence is TGTGCCAGCCATTCAAGACTGTTCGAGCGGGGATTCTCCTACAATGAGCAGTTCTTC.

This clonotype was detected only a few times. The chain couples TRBV24-1 to TRBJ1-3; no clear D. This CDR3 has 15 amino acids. Looked up from germline, CDR1 is KGHDR and CDR2 is SFDVKD. Between the trimmed V and J ends, which lost 3 bases and 0 bases, there was a span of 8 bases. CDR3 nucleotide sequence: TGTGCCACCAGTGATCAACGGGTCTCTGGAAACACCATATATTTT. It encodes CATSDQRVSGNTIYF.

The rearrangement joins TRBV10-3 to TRBJ1-6; 9 bases agree with TRBD1. The CDR3 totals 15 residues. Germline lookup yields CDR1 ENHRY and CDR2 SYGVKD. J lost 9 bases, V lost 6 bases, and 9 bases had no gene match. The CDR3 coding sequence is TGTGCCATCAGCGCGGGGACAGGGTCAGGTTCACCCCTCCACTTT. This gives the protein CAISAGTGSGSPLHF.

This clonotype was seen at least ten times. The gene calls are TRBV18 and TRBJ1-1; unclear D gene. Germline-derived CDR1 and CDR2 are KGHSH and LQKENI. The CDR3 has 13 amino acids. Trimming shortened V by 6 bases and J by 3 bases, and 11 bases separated the two germline ends. CDR3 bases: TGTGCCAGCTCCCCCAGCCCTCACACTGAAGCTTTCTTT. Translating it yields CASSPSPHTEAFF.

The chain combines TRBV7-3 with TRBJ2-3; 15 nucleotides line up with TRBD2. CDR1 SGHTA and CDR2 FQGTGA come from the germline V gene. V shed 4 bases and J 5 bases; nucleotides not matched to a gene: 16. This CDR3 comprises 20 residues. The CDR3 DNA sequence: TGTGCCAGCAGCTCACCGGGACTAGCGGGAGGCCGCCAGGCCGGAGATACGCAGTATTTT. Translation gives CASSSPGLAGGRQAGDTQYF.